These 24 T cell receptor beta chains came from one sample sequenced in a study of T cell responses to AZD1222 COVID-19 vaccine listed by TCRdb under 2021. Libraries were prepared through the immunoSEQ multiplex PCR assay. The source is immuneACCESS, and TCRdb retained only in-frame sequences with V and J called. Part of the clones is not carried over; for the studies checked, unresolved V genes explain less than half of this, and the remainder is unexplained. This sample is represented by approximately 150,000 clones; about nine tenths of them were singletons. The ten top clones hold about 3.7% of the sample. Interpreted using the paper, the time point label stands for: baseline before first vaccination. What this sample's treatment or condition label stands for: meningococcal conjugate vaccine given as trial control. Sample: peripheral blood, taken on day 0 of MenACWY control vaccination. Every receptor here comes from an adult in good health.

The chain is built from TRBV21-1 and TRBJ1-5. TRBV21-1 is classified as a pseudogene. The CDR3 totals 13 residues. The CDR3 loop is CASSDFNNQPQHF. The CDR3 bases are TGTGCCAGCAGCGACTTTAACAATCAGCCCCAGCATTTT.

The chain uses TRBV12-3 or TRBV12-4 and TRBJ2-1; tentatively, D is TRBD2 (6 bases). There are 12 residues in the CDR3. The ends were cut back, 6 bases at V and 14 bases at J, with 17 bases in the middle. CDR3 in DNA: TGTGCCAGCAGACCCGGGACTCTCCGGGAGTTCTTC. Translated, it gives CASRPGTLREFF.

In its sample, this clone was seen once. The chain uses TRBV5-1 and TRBJ2-6, with D perhaps TRBD1 or TRBD2 (5 bases each). The V gene lost 3 bases and the J gene lost 0 bases, with 10 bases spanning the gap. Germline-derived CDR1 and CDR2 are SGHRS and YFSETQ. This CDR3 has 16 amino acids. The CDR3 DNA sequence: TGCGCCAGCAGCTGGGGGTCTGTCTCTGGGGCCAACGTCCTGACTTTC. Its protein product is CASSWGSVSGANVLTF.

The chain employs TRBV9 and TRBJ2-3, with 10 bases identical to TRBD1. Germline V gene data show CDR1 as SGDLS and CDR2 as YYNGEE. The CDR3 covers 16 residues. With 1 base clipped from V and 4 bases from J, the junction kept 6 bases outside the gene matches. The CDR3 sequence: CASSVYGTGVADTQYF. The CDR3 region has the DNA TGTGCCAGCAGCGTATATGGGACAGGGGTGGCAGATACGCAGTATTTT.

The chain is built from TRBV2 and TRBJ1-5, with 7 positions matching TRBD1. This CDR3 contains 14 residues. The J segment lost 6 bases and the V segment lost 6 bases, leaving 8 bases of the junction unmatched. Per the germline V gene, CDR1 is SNHLY and CDR2 is FYNNEI. The CDR3 is CASRVNQGGQPQHF. CDR3 bases: TGTGCCAGCAGAGTGAATCAGGGGGGTCAGCCCCAGCATTTT.

V gene TRBV24-1 combines with J gene TRBJ2-6; a possible D gene is TRBD1 (6 bases). This CDR3 is built from 16 residues. V was shortened by 3 bases and J by 2 bases, with 10 bases between the two germline ends. From germline, CDR1 is KGHDR and CDR2 SFDVKD. The CDR3 DNA reads as TGTGCCACCAGTGATCATCAGGGGACTGGGGCCAACGTCCTGACTTTC. It specifies CATSDHQGTGANVLTF.

The CDR3 region has the DNA TGCGCCAGCACCCCCGGTGACAGGGGGCCGGCAGATACGCAGTATTTT. This codes for CASTPGDRGPADTQYF. The chain has TRBV5-1 and TRBJ2-3; TRBD1 aligns across 10 bases. Germline V gene lookup returns CDR1 SGHRS and CDR2 YFSETQ. V was pared by 6 bases and J by 4 bases, with 11 bases of the junction left unmatched. This CDR3 has 16 amino acids.

CDR3: CASSYTRGDIQYF. The CDR3 DNA is TGTGCCAGCAGTTACACCAGGGGGGACATTCAGTACTTC. The chain has TRBV6-5 and TRBJ2-4, with a possible D match to TRBD1 (7 bases). The length of the CDR3 is 13 residues. CDR1 is MNHEY and CDR2 is SVGAGI in the germline V gene. V was clipped by 2 bases and J by 8 bases, with 10 bases between them.

V gene TRBV7-8 combines with J gene TRBJ1-5; TRBD1 matches at 10 bases. The V gene's germline CDR1 is SGHVS and CDR2 FQNEAQ. The J segment lost 6 bases and the V segment lost 1 base, leaving 3 bases of the junction unmatched. The CDR3 sequence is 15 residues long. CDR3 sequence reads: CASSLGQGASQPQHF. The DNA for the CDR3 is TGTGCCAGCAGCTTAGGACAGGGGGCGAGTCAGCCCCAGCATTTT.

CDR3 DNA sequence: TGTGCCAGCAGTTACGGGAGCCCCGGGGAGCTGTTTTTT. This encodes CASSYGSPGELFF. This chain connects TRBV6-5 to TRBJ2-2; D possibly corresponds to TRBD2 (5 bases). Trimming stripped 2 bases from V and 6 bases from J, with 7 bases between. This CDR3 is built from 13 residues. Germline V lookup: CDR1 MNHEY, CDR2 SVGAGI.

The CDR3: CASSLARLNEQFF. CDR3 bases: TGTGCCAGCAGCTTAGCCCGCCTAAATGAGCAGTTCTTC. The chain has TRBV11-2 and TRBJ2-1; D gene uncertain. V was clipped by 1 base and J by 7 bases, with 8 bases between them. The CDR3 is 13 residues long. The germline CDR1 and CDR2 sequences are SGHAT and FQNNGV. Full variable domain (outside the CDR3, taken from reference TRBV11-2 and TRBJ2-1): EAGVAQSPRYKIIEKRQSVAFWCNPISGHATLYWYQQILGQGPKLLIQFQNNGVVDDSQLPKDRFSAERLKGVDSTLKIQPAKLEDSAVYLCASSLARLNEQFFGPGTRLTVL.

J is TRBJ2-3 and V is TRBV7-3, with a possible D match to TRBD1 (6 bases). This CDR3 region has 15 residues. From germline, CDR1 is SGHTA and CDR2 FQGTGA. Trimming removed 4 bases at V and 3 bases at J, with 14 bases between. As DNA, the CDR3 is TGTGCCAGCAGCTCACAGGGATCTGATACAGATACGCAGTATTTT. Protein sequence: CASSSQGSDTDTQYF.

V and J are TRBV9 and TRBJ1-1; 11 nucleotides agree with TRBD1. CDR3 length: 17 amino acids. Germline lookup yields CDR1 SGDLS and CDR2 YYNGEE. V gave up 4 bases and J gave up 3 bases; unmatched junction bases: 11. The CDR3 DNA follows: TGTGCCAGCAGCCCAGGGACAGGGGGAACAGGGGACACTGAAGCTTTCTTT. Translating it yields CASSPGTGGTGDTEAFF.

J is TRBJ2-7 and V is TRBV7-8; 8 bases fit TRBD1. Trimming took 4 bases from V and 7 from J; bases not matched to a gene: 6. Germline CDR1 SGHVS, CDR2 FQNEAQ. The CDR3 covers 13 residues. CDR3 nucleotides: TGTGCCAGCAGCTCCGGACAGGGCGGGGAGCAGTACTTC. Translated, it gives CASSSGQGGEQYF.

This clone appeared once. The rearrangement links TRBV7-9 to TRBJ1-2; 7 nucleotides agree with TRBD1. V lost 2 bases and J lost 6; bases outside the gene matches: 3. The germline CDR1 and CDR2 sequences are SEHNR and FQNEAQ (reference sequence). The CDR3 runs 13 residues. The CDR3 nucleotides read TGTGCCAGCAGCTTAAAACAGGGGAATGGCTACACCTTC. Translated, it gives CASSLKQGNGYTF.

The chain recombines TRBV7-8 with TRBJ1-2; D is uncertain. Between the trimmed V and J ends, which lost 1 base and 2 bases, there was a span of 2 bases. This CDR3 region has 12 residues. CDR1 SGHVS and CDR2 FQNEAQ come from the germline V gene. For the CDR3, the DNA is TGTGCCAGCAGCTTAGACAACTATGGCTACACCTTC. Translated: CASSLDNYGYTF.

The V gene is TRBV7-3, the J gene TRBJ1-1, with D maybe TRBD1 (5 bases). V was cut by 2 bases and J by 3 bases, with 7 bases left in between. The CDR3 has 13 residues. Germline lookup yields CDR1 SGHTA and CDR2 FQGTGA. The CDR3 nucleotides read TGTGCCAGCAGCTTAGTCAGGGACACTGAAGCTTTCTTT. Translation: CASSLVRDTEAFF.

The J gene is TRBJ2-4, the V gene TRBV4-2; 9 positions agree with TRBD2. The germline CDR1 and CDR2 sequences are LGHNA and YNFKEQ. V lost 4 bases, J lost 9 bases, and 10 bases stayed unmatched. The CDR3 consists of 15 residues. The chain's CDR3 is CASSLPGTSSTIQYF. Written as DNA, the CDR3 is TGTGCCAGCAGCCTCCCCGGGACTAGCAGCACCATTCAGTACTTC.

This clone was observed once. The CDR3 coding sequence is TGTGCCAGCAGCCCACAGGACAGGGCGGGAAACACCATATATTTT. It translates to CASSPQDRAGNTIYF. The V call is TRBV11-3, the J call TRBJ1-3; 8 bases are a match to TRBD1. Germline values: CDR1 SGHNT, CDR2 YENEEA. J gave up 4 bases and V 5 bases, and 7 bases lay outside the gene matches. The CDR3 loop spans 15 amino acids.

The gene calls are TRBV10-3 and TRBJ2-3; no clear D gene. The CDR3 totals 12 residues. Germline V gene data show CDR1 as ENHRY and CDR2 as SYGVKD. V was clipped by 3 bases and J by 6 bases, with 7 bases between them. CDR3 sequence (DNA): TGTGCCATCAGTGACTTTGGGGATACGCAGTATTTT. Amino acid sequence: CAISDFGDTQYF.

J is TRBJ1-5 and V is TRBV11-2; the match to TRBD1 covers 9 bases. From germline, CDR1 is SGHAT and CDR2 FQNNGV. This CDR3 has 16 residues. With V trimmed by 3 bases and J by 3 bases, 6 bases remained unmatched. CDR3 residues: CASSFGTGNSNQPQHF. DNA for the CDR3: TGTGCCAGCAGCTTCGGGACAGGGAACTCCAATCAGCCCCAGCATTTT. Full variable domain (outside the CDR3, taken from reference TRBV11-2 and TRBJ1-5): EAGVAQSPRYKIIEKRQSVAFWCNPISGHATLYWYQQILGQGPKLLIQFQNNGVVDDSQLPKDRFSAERLKGVDSTLKIQPAKLEDSAVYLCASSFGTGNSNQPQHFGDGTRLSIL.

The chain employs TRBV6-5 and TRBJ2-2; D remains unclear. With 10 bases removed from V and 8 bases from J, the gap between germline ends came to 14 bases. In germline, CDR1 is MNHEY, CDR2 SVGAGI. The CDR3 length is 12 residues. The CDR3 loop reads CANKTDEGELFF. In DNA, the CDR3 is TGTGCCAACAAGACCGACGAAGGGGAGCTGTTTTTT.

The chain joins TRBV5-1 to TRBJ1-1, with a possible D match to TRBD1 (6 bases). The CDR3 runs to 14 residues. Germline CDR1 SGHRS, CDR2 YFSETQ. V dropped 1 base and J dropped 2 bases, with 9 bases sitting between them. The CDR3 here is CASSLKQGNTEAFF. CDR3 in DNA: TGCGCCAGCAGCTTGAAACAGGGTAACACTGAAGCTTTCTTT.

V usage is TRBV11-3 and J usage is TRBJ1-5; no firm D call. The germline V gene encodes CDR1 SGHNT and CDR2 YENEEA. The CDR3 has 13 residues. The V and J ends lost 3 bases and 2 bases respectively, with 5 bases between them. The DNA for the CDR3 is TGTGCCAGCAGCTTGAATCGCAATCAGCCCCAGCATTTT. Protein product: CASSLNRNQPQHF.